A selection of T cell receptor beta chains follows, all from one sample in a study of identical twins. Using its own MiXCR run on the 5' RACE reads, TCRdb lists one record per CDR3 protein. This table has 450,000 or so distinct CDR3 sequences, approximately 15% appearing once. The same data also contributed to another study, on yellow fever vaccine responses in identical twins.

Source material: CD4+ T cells sorted from blood. The receptor set was obtained from a woman aged 18 to 35 in good health. Both conserved end residues are part of each CDR3. The D gene is left open where the match is weak. Clone size, where shown, is once, few, many, or a class for clones that have expanded.

size	D	V	J	CDR3	DNA
many	NA	TRBV7-8	TRBJ2-3	CASSPRRPDTQYF	TGTGCCAGCAGCCCCCGGCGGCCGGATACGCAGTATTTT
few	NA	TRBV18	TRBJ2-7	CASSPLATGSISYEQYF	TGTGCCAGCTCACCCCTAGCCACAGGGAGCATCTCCTACGAGCAGTACTTC
few	TRBD2	TRBV28	TRBJ2-5	CASSPRGDYVQETQYF	TGTGCCAGCAGTCCCAGAGGGGACTACGTCCAAGAGACCCAGTACTTC
NA	TRBD1	TRBV6-2/TRBV6-3	TRBJ1-2	CASSSATGVGYTF	TGTGCCAGCAGTTCGGCGACAGGGGTCGGCTACACCTTC
many	TRBD2	TRBV5-1	TRBJ2-1	CASSHFRGSGTNEQFF	TGCGCCAGCAGCCATTTCCGCGGGAGTGGCACAAATGAGCAGTTCTTC
few	TRBD2	TRBV5-1	TRBJ2-7	CAGPERGPTSSYEQYF	TGCGCCGGCCCCGAGCGGGGTCCAACTAGCTCCTACGAGCAGTACTTC
NA	TRBD2	TRBV7-2	TRBJ2-1	CASSLDRREFNEQFF	TGTGCCAGCAGCTTAGACCGGCGGGAGTTCAATGAGCAGTTCTTC
NA	NA	TRBV11-2	TRBJ2-1	CASSPRQSPSYNEQFF	TGTGCCAGCAGCCCCAGACAGAGTCCCTCCTACAATGAGCAGTTCTTC
many	NA	TRBV5-1	TRBJ2-1	CASSFNPRDTTYNEQFF	TGCGCCAGCAGCTTTAATCCCCGGGACACGACTTACAATGAGCAGTTCTTC
NA	NA	TRBV7-9	TRBJ2-5	CASSLVLGETQYF	TGTGCCAGCAGCTTAGTGCTAGGAGAGACCCAGTACTTC
NA	NA	TRBV5-6	TRBJ2-2	CASSLSDSSGTGELFF	TGTGCCAGCAGCTTGAGTGATAGCTCCGGCACCGGGGAGCTGTTTTTT
few	TRBD2	TRBV3-1	TRBJ2-3	CASSQVLAGGRDTQYF	TGTGCCAGCAGCCAAGTTTTAGCGGGGGGGCGCGATACGCAGTATTTT
NA	NA	TRBV2	TRBJ2-1	CASSEQGNNEQFF	TGTGCCAGCAGTGAACAGGGCAACAATGAGCAGTTCTTC
many	NA	TRBV12-3/TRBV12-4	TRBJ1-5	CASSLNSQPQHF	TGTGCCAGCAGTTTAAATAGTCAGCCCCAGCATTTT
many	NA	TRBV12-3/TRBV12-4	TRBJ2-3	CASSFSDTQYF	TGTGCCAGCAGTTTTTCAGATACGCAGTATTTT
NA	NA	TRBV14	TRBJ2-1	CASSRGPGLGNEQFF	TGTGCCAGCAGCCGCGGCCCGGGGCTAGGGAATGAGCAGTTCTTC
NA	NA	TRBV6-4	TRBJ1-1	CASIYRAVNTEAFF	TGTGCCAGCATCTACAGGGCCGTGAACACTGAAGCTTTCTTT
many	NA	TRBV27	TRBJ1-2	CASNPHGANTNYGYTF	TGTGCCAGCAACCCTCATGGGGCAAATACTAACTATGGCTACACCTTC
NA	TRBD1	TRBV29-1	TRBJ2-7	CSVEFAGTGAPYEQYF	TGCAGCGTTGAATTCGCCGGGACAGGGGCCCCCTACGAGCAGTACTTC
few	TRBD1	TRBV11-2	TRBJ2-1	CASTRDRVDDEQFF	TGTGCCAGCACTCGGGACAGGGTAGACGATGAGCAGTTCTTC
NA	TRBD1	TRBV27	TRBJ2-3	CASSTRAARQGQHKDTQYF	TGTGCCAGCAGCACCCGAGCCGCCAGACAGGGACAGCACAAAGATACGCAGTATTTT
few	NA	TRBV19	TRBJ1-5	CASSRDWNQPQHF	TGTGCCAGTAGTCGGGACTGGAATCAGCCCCAGCATTTT
many	NA	TRBV5-1	TRBJ2-1	CASSPGGQGTVNEQFF	TGCGCCAGCAGCCCGGGCGGTCAGGGGACTGTCAATGAGCAGTTCTTC
few	NA	TRBV4-2	TRBJ2-7	CASSPGGTPIEQYF	TGTGCCAGCAGCCCAGGGGGGACTCCTATCGAGCAGTACTTC
many	NA	TRBV10-3	TRBJ1-3	CAIGTGSGNTIYF	TGTGCCATCGGTACAGGGTCTGGAAACACCATATATTTT
NA	NA	TRBV5-1	TRBJ2-2	CASKVSRANTGELFF	TGCGCCAGCAAGGTGTCTCGTGCGAACACCGGGGAGCTGTTTTTT
few	NA	TRBV20-1	TRBJ2-5	CSARSWGGSQETQYF	TGCAGTGCTAGGTCCTGGGGTGGCAGCCAAGAGACCCAGTACTTC
many	NA	TRBV3-1	TRBJ2-7	CASSRDTAYEQYF	TGTGCCAGCAGCCGGGACACAGCCTACGAGCAGTACTTC
NA	NA	TRBV5-1	TRBJ2-7	CASSLPVGGEQYF	TGCGCCAGCAGCTTACCTGTGGGGGGTGAGCAGTACTTC
NA	TRBD1	TRBV3-1	TRBJ1-1	CASSQLTGGGNTEAFF	TGTGCCAGCAGCCAACTCACAGGGGGCGGGAACACTGAAGCTTTCTTT
few	TRBD1	TRBV28	TRBJ2-2	CASSAYRGNTGELFF	TGTGCCAGCAGTGCGTACAGGGGGAACACCGGGGAGCTGTTTTTT
NA	NA	TRBV10-3	TRBJ1-2	CAISGTVNYGYTF	TGTGCCATCAGTGGGACAGTAAACTATGGCTACACCTTC
NA	TRBD2	TRBV2	TRBJ2-1	CASTGLADNEQFF	TGTGCCAGTACGGGACTAGCAGACAATGAGCAGTTCTTC
few	NA	TRBV12-3/TRBV12-4	TRBJ2-1	CASITVLSGMGDEQFF	TGTGCCAGCATAACGGTATTGTCGGGGATGGGGGATGAGCAGTTCTTC
NA	TRBD1	TRBV19	TRBJ1-1	CASIQPGQGDTEAFF	TGTGCCAGTATTCAACCGGGACAGGGGGACACTGAAGCTTTCTTT
few	TRBD1	TRBV12-3/TRBV12-4	TRBJ1-1	CASSFQGARYTEAFF	TGTGCCAGCAGTTTCCAGGGGGCGCGTTACACTGAAGCTTTCTTT
NA	NA	TRBV2	TRBJ2-6	CASSEQALVGANVLTF	TGTGCCAGCAGTGAACAAGCTCTTGTCGGGGCCAACGTCCTGACTTTC
many	NA	TRBV6-5	TRBJ2-3	CASSYGAEWGSDTQYF	TGTGCCAGCAGTTACGGGGCGGAGTGGGGGTCAGATACGCAGTATTTT
many	NA	TRBV9	TRBJ2-6	CASSVGGSLSGANVLTF	TGTGCCAGCAGCGTAGGGGGGAGCCTCTCTGGGGCCAACGTCCTGACTTTC
few	TRBD2	TRBV6-2/TRBV6-3	TRBJ2-3	CASSHVRGNSDTQYF	TGTGCCAGCAGTCATGTGCGGGGGAACTCAGATACGCAGTATTTT
many	NA	TRBV5-1	TRBJ2-7	CASSHGVLNYEQYF	TGCGCCAGCAGCCACGGGGTTCTAAACTACGAGCAGTACTTC
NA	TRBD2	TRBV29-1	TRBJ2-1	CSVSGTSGRDEQFF	TGCAGCGTGTCCGGGACTAGCGGGAGAGATGAGCAGTTCTTC
few	NA	TRBV28	TRBJ1-4	CASQRGGLNEKLFF	TGTGCCAGCCAACGGGGGGGGCTGAATGAAAAACTGTTTTTT
NA	NA	TRBV7-9	TRBJ2-5	CASSRSEETQYF	TGTGCCAGCAGCCGATCAGAAGAGACCCAGTACTTC
NA	TRBD2	TRBV6-5	TRBJ2-7	CASSYSGGSAYEQYF	TGTGCCAGCAGTTACTCCGGCGGGAGTGCTTACGAGCAGTACTTC
NA	NA	TRBV12-3/TRBV12-4	TRBJ1-1	CASSPFNRRLMNTEAFF	TGTGCCAGCAGTCCATTTAACAGGCGCCTTATGAACACTGAAGCTTTCTTT
many	NA	TRBV2	TRBJ2-7	CASGRVQGRYEQYF	TGTGCCAGCGGACGAGTACAGGGGAGGTACGAGCAGTACTTC
few	NA	TRBV4-3	TRBJ1-2	CASSQDYDSRSRIYGYTF	TGCGCCAGCAGCCAAGATTACGACAGCCGGTCTAGGATCTATGGCTACACCTTC
NA	NA	TRBV29-1	TRBJ2-7	CSVDVTGVNYEQYF	TGCAGCGTTGATGTAACGGGGGTGAACTACGAGCAGTACTTC
once	TRBD1	TRBV18	TRBJ2-3	CASSPLTGTGVGTDTQYF	TGTGCCAGCTCACCCCTCACGGGGACAGGGGTTGGGACAGATACGCAGTATTTT
few	NA	TRBV5-1	TRBJ2-2	CASSLADLNTGELFF	TGCGCCAGCAGCTTGGCGGACCTTAACACCGGGGAGCTGTTTTTT
few	TRBD2	TRBV10-3	TRBJ2-7	CAISTSGPSSYEQYF	TGTGCCATCAGTACTAGCGGCCCAAGCTCCTACGAGCAGTACTTC
NA	TRBD2	TRBV29-1	TRBJ2-2	CSTSLTSGDTGELFF	TGCAGCACATCTCTGACTAGCGGGGACACCGGGGAGCTGTTTTTT
NA	NA	TRBV5-1	TRBJ2-5	CASSSSTATRGETQYF	TGCGCCAGCAGCTCCTCGACAGCTACGAGGGGGGAGACCCAGTACTTC
few	NA	TRBV4-1	TRBJ1-5	CASSQDGYSNQPQHF	TGCGCCAGCAGCCAAGACGGATATAGCAATCAGCCCCAGCATTTT